This T cell receptor beta chain came from a study of technical replicates of blood from a handful of donors. CDR1 SGDLS and CDR2 YYNGEE come from the germline V gene. The V end was cut by 4 bases, the J end by 6 bases, with 17 bases between. The CDR3 totals 14 residues. TCRdb's table, derived via immunoSEQ multiplex PCR, lists solely in-frame clones and lacks some. This table has some 87,000 clones, around 92% appearing once. This chain connects TRBV9 to TRBJ2-7, with D perhaps TRBD1 (5 bases). The sample was T cells isolated from PBMCs. The TCR originated in a human donor in good health. CDR3 loop: CASSYREGASEQYF. For the CDR3, the DNA is TGTGCCAGCAGCTATAGGGAAGGGGCTTCCGAGCAGTACTTC.